This record covers a single T cell receptor beta chain. TCRdb keeps only in-frame clones here, not all; method: immunoSEQ multiplex PCR. The sample records 140,000 to 150,000 clones, around four fifths being singletons. The source of the sample is a study of blood T cell repertoires in COVID-19. The wider study: Sources were T cells, B-cell-depleted T cells, or PBMCs; the material itself was cDNA or gDNA.

Participants spanned ages about 18 to 100 years and resided in about 25 US areas. Assignments of participants to cohorts depended upon their own reported clinical history. The length of the CDR3 is 14 residues. Germline V gives CDR1 LNHDA, CDR2 SQIVND (reference sequence). The V gene lost 4 bases and the J gene lost 1 base, with 8 bases spanning the gap. The rearrangement links TRBV19 to TRBJ1-5; no firm D call. The sequence was collected from a woman in her thirties or forties who had recovered from COVID-19. The sequencing sample was made of PBMCs or T cells enriched from blood (not recorded which). The CDR3: CASSKTSSNQPQHF. The CDR3 DNA is TGTGCCAGTAGTAAGACTAGCAGCAATCAGCCCCAGCATTTT.